The 7 T cell receptor beta chains reported below all come from one sample, sequenced in a study of identical twins. TCRdb recomputed calls from the 5' RACE reads with MiXCR, one row per CDR3 protein. This sample has 750,000 to 950,000 distinct CDR3 sequences, with 12% found just once. This sample also appeared in a second study, on yellow fever vaccine responses in identical twins.

The sequenced sample was PBMCs. Source of these receptors: a woman aged 18-30 years in good health.

The table lists this clonotype with many counts. The CDR3 sequence: CASSLWGFGGYTF. The CDR3 nucleotides are TGTGCCAGCAGTTTATGGGGGTTCGGTGGCTACACCTTC. The chain uses TRBV28 and TRBJ1-2; no definite D call. The germline V and J ends were trimmed by 0 bases and 7 bases, with 9 bases remaining between them. CDR1 is MDHEN and CDR2 is SYDVKM in the germline V gene. The CDR3 spans 13 residues.

This clonotype has just a few counts. This sequence joins TRBV2 and TRBJ1-5, with 8 bases that match TRBD1. Germline loops: CDR1 SNHLY, CDR2 FYNNEI. This CDR3 region has 16 residues. With V trimmed by 4 bases and J by 3 bases, 8 bases remained unmatched. The CDR3 loop is CASSVIGTGDNQPQHF. The CDR3 nucleotides are TGTGCCAGCAGTGTAATCGGGACAGGAGACAATCAGCCCCAGCATTTT.

This clonotype has a handful of counts. V and J are TRBV10-3 and TRBJ2-7, with TRBD1 as a possible D gene (5 bases). The V gene lost 1 base and the J gene lost 5 bases, with 18 bases spanning the gap. CDR1 and CDR2 (germline): ENHRY, SYGVKD. This CDR3 comprises 16 residues. In DNA, the CDR3 is TGTGCCATCAGTGAGTTATCGACAGCCGTCCGGGACGAGCAGTACTTC. It is translated as CAISELSTAVRDEQYF.

CDR3 protein: CASSESELSTYEQYF. In DNA, the CDR3 is TGTGCCAGCAGTGAAAGTGAACTTTCGACCTACGAGCAGTACTTC. The chain has TRBV2 and TRBJ2-7; no clear D gene. The CDR3 consists of 15 residues. Germline V gene lookup returns CDR1 SNHLY and CDR2 FYNNEI. V was cut by 2 bases and J by 2 bases, with 13 bases left in between.

The sample holds many counts of this clonotype. The chain has TRBV6-5 and TRBJ2-2, with D hard to call. From germline, CDR1 is MNHEY and CDR2 SVGAGI. The CDR3 has 16 residues. The V end was cut by 3 bases, the J end by 3 bases, with 14 bases between. As DNA, the CDR3 is TGTGCCAGCAGTTATTCGGGCTCGGGCTACACCGGGGAGCTGTTTTTT. Amino acids: CASSYSGSGYTGELFF.

This clonotype has just a few counts. V gene TRBV19 combines with J gene TRBJ1-2; 8 bases match TRBD1. V lost 5 bases and J lost 8; bases outside the gene matches: 4. Germline V gives CDR1 LNHDA, CDR2 SQIVND (reference sequence). This CDR3 region has 12 residues. The CDR3 sequence: CASSSGGRGYTF. DNA of the CDR3: TGTGCCAGTAGTTCAGGGGGCAGGGGCTACACCTTC.

This clonotype turned up a few times. V usage is TRBV24-1 and J usage is TRBJ1-4, with no clear D. The CDR3 covers 14 residues. Trimming pared 4 bases from V and 7 bases from J, leaving 12 bases between. Germline values: CDR1 KGHDR, CDR2 SFDVKD. As DNA, the CDR3 is TGTGCCACCAGTGACCCACGAGACGGTGAAAAACTGTTTTTT. It specifies CATSDPRDGEKLFF.